Each of the 21 T cell receptor beta chains below was sequenced from the same sample in a study of T cells in Graves' hyperthyroidism and ophthalmopathy. TCR beta CDR3 regions were amplified from RNA. The TCR CDR3 first-round RT-PCR relied on the HTBI primer set. TCRdb re-called the multiplex PCR reads through MiXCR, storing one row per CDR3 protein. The sample carries approximately 430,000 distinct CDR3 sequences, roughly 14% recorded once. Sequencing was done on a sample of blood. The receptors were gathered from a man between 18 and 35 years old with Graves' ophthalmopathy.

The table lists this clonotype with many counts. V gene TRBV14 combines with J gene TRBJ1-1, with TRBD1 as a possible D gene (5 bases). In germline, CDR1 is SGHDN, CDR2 FVKESK. CDR3 length: 14 amino acids. V lost 0 bases, J lost 3 bases, and 8 bases lay in between. Here the CDR3 reads CASSQEQGYTEAFF. CDR3 nucleotides: TGTGCCAGCAGCCAAGAGCAGGGATACACTGAAGCTTTCTTT.

V and J are TRBV6-1 and TRBJ2-1; 7 bases are a match to TRBD2. This CDR3 has 12 amino acids. CDR1 is MNHNS and CDR2 is SASEGT in the germline V gene. Germline trimming cut 0 bases from V and 14 bases from J; bases unmatched to any gene: 4. The CDR3: CASSEAPGGEFF. The CDR3 DNA reads TGTGCCAGCAGTGAAGCGCCGGGGGGAGAGTTCTTC.

The chain links TRBV7-3 to TRBJ2-5; D is unresolved. This CDR3 has 15 residues. The V gene's germline CDR1 is SGHTA and CDR2 FQGTGA. V dropped 1 base and J dropped 1 base, with 10 bases sitting between them. The CDR3 sequence is CASSLSPGSQETQYF. CDR3 in DNA: TGTGCCAGCAGCTTAAGCCCCGGGTCCCAAGAGACCCAGTACTTC.

Here the CDR3 reads CASSFFVAGGTDTQYF. CDR3 DNA: TGTGCCAGCAGCTTTTTTGTAGCGGGGGGAACGGATACGCAGTATTTT. The chain joins TRBV7-9 to TRBJ2-3; 10 bases line up with TRBD2. From germline, CDR1 is SEHNR and CDR2 FQNEAQ (reference sequence). V was clipped by 3 bases and J by 6 bases; unmatched bases: 9. The CDR3 is 16 residues long.

V and J are TRBV6-4 and TRBJ1-1; D may be TRBD1 (5 bases). The V end lost 0 bases, the J end lost 11 bases, and 16 bases lay between the germline ends. Germline V gene lookup returns CDR1 MRHNA and CDR2 SNTAGT. The CDR3 spans 14 residues. DNA of the CDR3: TGTGCCAGCAGTGACTCGCCGACAGAGGGACGGGCTTTCTTT. Its translation: CASSDSPTEGRAFF.

The chain couples TRBV4-1 to TRBJ2-5; no reliable D call. Trimming took 3 bases from V and 4 from J, leaving 12 bases between them. The CDR3 is made up of 14 amino acids. Germline CDR1 is MGHRA and CDR2 is YSYEKL. CDR3: CASSQPRHGETQYF. Here the CDR3 DNA reads TGCGCCAGCAGCCAGCCCCGACACGGAGAGACCCAGTACTTC.

This clonotype was recorded many times. CDR3 DNA sequence: TGTGCCAGCAGCCAATTAGGGACAGGGGTTACCGGGGAGCTGTTTTTT. This encodes CASSQLGTGVTGELFF. This chain links TRBV7-2 with TRBJ2-2; TRBD1 matches 10 bases. Unmatched junction bases numbered 8, after V lost 5 bases and J lost 5 bases. The germline V gene has CDR1 SGHTA and CDR2 FQGNSA. The CDR3 loop spans 16 amino acids.

The chain employs TRBV4-1 and TRBJ1-1; D not resolved. Germline lookup yields CDR1 MGHRA and CDR2 YSYEKL. The CDR3 is 14 amino acids. The V end was cut by 4 bases, the J end by 4 bases, with 13 bases between. The CDR3 region is CASSPVGMATEAFF. For the CDR3, the DNA is TGCGCCAGCAGCCCCGTCGGGATGGCCACTGAAGCTTTCTTT.

The chain carries TRBV24-1 and TRBJ2-1; no clear D. Germline values: CDR1 KGHDR, CDR2 SFDVKD. The CDR3 covers 16 residues. The V end was cut by 0 bases, the J end by 0 bases, with 8 bases between. DNA for the CDR3: TGTGCCACCAGTGATTTGGGCACGGCCTCCTACAATGAGCAGTTCTTC. Protein sequence: CATSDLGTASYNEQFF.

This clonotype has a count of ten or more. The chain is built from TRBV20-1 and TRBJ2-5; 7 bases are a match to TRBD2. Germline trimming cut 5 bases from V and 0 bases from J; bases unmatched to any gene: 9. CDR1 is DFQATT, CDR2 SNEGSKA, per germline (reference sequence). This CDR3 is built from 15 residues. The CDR3 loop is CSAGGTSAYQETQYF. CDR3 in DNA: TGCAGTGCTGGGGGTACTAGCGCCTACCAAGAGACCCAGTACTTC.

This clonotype was detected many times. V gene TRBV6-4 combines with J gene TRBJ2-2, with D unclear. The V gene's germline CDR1 is MRHNA and CDR2 SNTAGT. The CDR3 length is 14 residues. The V and J ends lost 4 bases and 2 bases respectively, with 8 bases between them. The chain's CDR3 is CASSADGNTGELFF. CDR3 coding DNA: TGTGCCAGCAGTGCGGACGGTAACACCGGGGAGCTGTTTTTT.

This clonotype showed up many times. The chain carries TRBV7-2 and TRBJ2-3; D not resolved. Trimming cost V 5 bases and J 0 bases, with 9 bases left between them. The CDR3 is 14 residues long. The germline CDR1 and CDR2 sequences are SGHTA and FQGNSA. Here the CDR3 reads CASSVTTSTDTQYF. The DNA for the CDR3 is TGTGCCAGCAGCGTCACGACGAGCACAGATACGCAGTATTTT.

This clonotype was seen repeatedly, ten times or more. The chain joins TRBV27 to TRBJ1-3; D possibly corresponds to TRBD1 (6 bases). V was clipped by 3 bases and J by 6 bases, with 9 bases between them. This CDR3 region has 13 residues. Germline values: CDR1 MNHEY, CDR2 SMNVEV (reference sequence). The CDR3 DNA sequence: TGTGCCAGCAGTTTCGCGGGGGCAAACACCATATATTTT. Protein: CASSFAGANTIYF.

Only a few counts were recorded for this clonotype. This rearrangement joins TRBV30 to TRBJ2-4; D perhaps matches TRBD2 (6 bases). V was cut by 2 bases and J by 2 bases, with 19 bases left in between. The CDR3 consists of 17 residues. CDR1 GTSNPN and CDR2 SVGIG come from the germline V gene (reference sequence). CDR3 coding DNA: TGTGCCTGGAGTAGTAAGGACGGGAGTGGGTCCAAAAACATTCAGTACTTC. This encodes CAWSSKDGSGSKNIQYF.

The chain is built from TRBV18 and TRBJ2-4; D uncertain. Germline assignment: CDR1 KGHSH and CDR2 LQKENI. Trimming took 2 bases from V and 0 from J, leaving 11 bases between them. CDR3 size: 16 residues. The CDR3 bases are TGTGCCAGCTCACCAAGAAACCCCAGAGCCAAAAACATTCAGTACTTC. Protein: CASSPRNPRAKNIQYF.

This clonotype was found many times. This sequence joins TRBV6-2 or TRBV6-3 and TRBJ2-7, with D perhaps matching TRBD2 (8 bases). The CDR3 runs 17 residues. V was cut by 7 bases and J by 1 base, with 23 bases left in between. CDR1 MNHEY and CDR2 SVGEGT come from the germline V gene. The CDR3 reads CASTFGGATGLSYEQYF. The CDR3 DNA sequence: TGTGCCAGCACCTTCGGGGGGGCGACAGGGCTTTCCTACGAGCAGTACTTC.

A remark on this clonotype: Since a much larger clone is just one base distant, this may be a read error. The CDR3 here is CSVEAPGGSYEQYF. Here the CDR3 DNA reads TGCAGCGTTGAGGCTCCAGGGGGCTCCTACGAGCAGTACTTC. The chain links TRBV29-1 to TRBJ2-7; 7 nucleotides align to TRBD1. The germline V gene has CDR1 SQVTM and CDR2 ANQGSEA. The J segment lost 0 bases and the V segment lost 3 bases, leaving 5 bases of the junction unmatched. This CDR3 spans 14 amino acids.

Ten or more counts support this clonotype. The V gene is TRBV29-1, the J gene TRBJ1-2; D may be TRBD1 (5 bases). CDR3 length: 13 residues. Trimming left V 6 bases short and J 0 bases short, with 11 bases between. Germline V CDR1 and CDR2: SQVTM, ANQGSEA. The CDR3 protein is CSVRGTANYGYTF. The CDR3 DNA sequence: TGCAGCGTGAGAGGGACGGCTAACTATGGCTACACCTTC.

Many counts were recorded for this clonotype. This rearrangement joins TRBV12-3 or TRBV12-4 to TRBJ2-1, with 9 bases aligning to TRBD2. The V and J ends lost 4 bases and 3 bases, in that order; junction bases with no gene match: 7. There are 16 residues in the CDR3. CDR3 in DNA: TGTGCCAGCAGTTACCCTCTAGCGGGACTCTACAATGAGCAGTTCTTC. This codes for CASSYPLAGLYNEQFF.

This rearrangement joins TRBV20-1 to TRBJ1-2, with D hard to call. Per the germline V gene, CDR1 is DFQATT and CDR2 is SNEGSKA (reference sequence). V was trimmed by 0 bases and J by 4 bases, leaving 15 bases between them. This CDR3 has 15 residues. The CDR3 sequence: CSARDYGRTLYGYTF. CDR3 bases: TGCAGTGCTAGAGACTATGGACGGACGCTCTATGGCTACACCTTC.

Comments on this clonotype: A clone one base away is much larger, so this may be a read error. The V and J genes are TRBV11-2 and TRBJ1-6, with a possible D match to TRBD1 (6 bases). Per germline, CDR1 SGHAT and CDR2 FQNNGV. CDR3 size: 13 residues. The CDR3: CASSSQGHSHLHF. Here the CDR3 DNA reads TGTGCCAGCAGTAGTCAGGGGCATTCACACCTCCACTTT. Full variable domain (missing parts from reference TRBV11-2 and TRBJ1-6): EAGVAQSPRYKIIEKRQSVAFWCNPISGHATLYWYQQILGQGPKLLIQFQNNGVVDDSQLPKDRFSAERLKGVDSTLKIQPAKLEDSAVYLCASSSQGHSHLHFGNGTRLTVT.